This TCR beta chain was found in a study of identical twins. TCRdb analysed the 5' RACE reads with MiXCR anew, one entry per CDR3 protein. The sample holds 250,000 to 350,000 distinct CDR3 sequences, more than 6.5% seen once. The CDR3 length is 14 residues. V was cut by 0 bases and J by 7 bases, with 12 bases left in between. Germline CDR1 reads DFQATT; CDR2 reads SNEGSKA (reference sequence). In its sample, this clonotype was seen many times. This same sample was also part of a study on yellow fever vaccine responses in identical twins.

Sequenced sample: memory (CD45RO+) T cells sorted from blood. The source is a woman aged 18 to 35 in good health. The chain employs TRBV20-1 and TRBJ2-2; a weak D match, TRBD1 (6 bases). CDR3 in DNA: TGCAGTGCTAGAGATACAGGGTTCATCGGGGAGCTGTTTTTT. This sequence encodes CSARDTGFIGELFF.